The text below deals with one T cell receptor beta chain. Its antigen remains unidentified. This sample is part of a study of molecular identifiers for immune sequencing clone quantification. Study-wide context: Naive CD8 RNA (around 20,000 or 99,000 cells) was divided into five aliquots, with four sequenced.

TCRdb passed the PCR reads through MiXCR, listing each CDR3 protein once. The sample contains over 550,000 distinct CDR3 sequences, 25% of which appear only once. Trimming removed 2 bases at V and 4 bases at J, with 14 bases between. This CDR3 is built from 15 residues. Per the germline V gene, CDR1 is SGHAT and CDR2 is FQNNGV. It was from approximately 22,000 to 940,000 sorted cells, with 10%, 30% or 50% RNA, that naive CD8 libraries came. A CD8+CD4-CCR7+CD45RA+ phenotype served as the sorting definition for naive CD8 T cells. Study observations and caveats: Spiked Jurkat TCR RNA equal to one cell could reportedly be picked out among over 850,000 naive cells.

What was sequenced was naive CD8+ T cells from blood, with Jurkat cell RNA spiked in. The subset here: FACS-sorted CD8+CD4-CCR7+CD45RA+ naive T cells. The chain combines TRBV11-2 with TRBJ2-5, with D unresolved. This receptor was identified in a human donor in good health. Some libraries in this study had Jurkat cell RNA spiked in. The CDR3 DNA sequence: TGTGCCAGCAGCTTAAGTGCGGATTGGACAGAGACCCAGTACTTC. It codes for CASSLSADWTETQYF.